This T cell receptor beta chain stems from a study of T cells after yellow fever vaccination. Germline V gene data show CDR1 as SGHRS and CDR2 as YFSETQ. There are 15 residues in the CDR3. V lost 3 bases, J lost 6 bases, and 5 bases stayed unmatched. The study, taken as a whole, reports: Reappearance after the booster was observed for most primary-vaccination clones (roughly 97% CD4, roughly 90% CD8). FACS-sorted repertoires might harbor abundant contaminating clonotypes from the bulk population.

This clonotype was observed many times. Its antigen is still unknown. TCRdb fed the 5' RACE reads into MiXCR, producing one record per CDR3 protein. The sample has around 340,000 distinct CDR3 sequences, 12% seen once. The sample was CD4+ T cells sorted from PBMCs, taken 15 days after the yellow fever booster vaccination. The V gene is TRBV5-1, the J gene TRBJ1-6; TRBD1 matches 8 bases. The receptor was isolated from a young man who received the YFV17D yellow fever vaccine. The CDR3 DNA sequence: TGCGCCAGCAGCTCGGACAGGGTGACTAATTCACCCCTCCACTTT. This gives the protein CASSSDRVTNSPLHF.